The TCR beta chain under discussion was sequenced for a study of cytomegalovirus exposure and HLA in healthy donors. This CDR3 has 14 amino acids. CDR1 is MNHEY and CDR2 is SVGAGI in the germline V gene. The germline V and J ends were trimmed by 6 bases and 2 bases, with 13 bases remaining between them. Use of 60 Vbeta and 13 Jbeta primers characterized the PCR. Profiled with immunoSEQ multiplex PCR; TCRdb holds only in-frame clones, not every one. Among approximately 91,000 clones listed, 64% were seen once. There were likely unrecorded immune exposures, though donors were nominally healthy when sampled. Study conclusions and caveats: Among TCR beta chains, those listed as cytomegalovirus-associated numbered some 170.

As for this clone: Its antigen is currently unknown.

The clonotype comes from a human donor in good health. Sequences were obtained from PBMCs. The V gene is TRBV6-5, the J gene TRBJ2-5; possibly TRBD2 for D (6 bases). The CDR3 DNA is TGTGCCAGCAGCCCCAGCGGGTTTCAAGAGACCCAGTACTTC. Encoded protein: CASSPSGFQETQYF.